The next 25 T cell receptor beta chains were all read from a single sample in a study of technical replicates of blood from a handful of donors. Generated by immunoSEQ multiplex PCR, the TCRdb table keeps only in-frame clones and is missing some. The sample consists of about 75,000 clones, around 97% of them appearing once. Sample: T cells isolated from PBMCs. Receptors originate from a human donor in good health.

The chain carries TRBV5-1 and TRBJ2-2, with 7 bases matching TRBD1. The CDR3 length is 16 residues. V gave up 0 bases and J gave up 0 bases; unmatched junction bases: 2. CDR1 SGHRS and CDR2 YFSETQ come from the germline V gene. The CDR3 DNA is TGCGCCAGCAGCTTGGGAGACAGGGCGAACACCGGGGAGCTGTTTTTT. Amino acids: CASSLGDRANTGELFF.

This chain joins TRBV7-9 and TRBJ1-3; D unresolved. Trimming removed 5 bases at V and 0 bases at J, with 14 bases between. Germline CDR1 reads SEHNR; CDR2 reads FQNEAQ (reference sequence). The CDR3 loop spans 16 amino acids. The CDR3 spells CASSLIQRSSGNTIYF. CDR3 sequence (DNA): TGTGCCAGCAGCCTTATTCAGAGGTCCTCTGGAAACACCATATATTTT.

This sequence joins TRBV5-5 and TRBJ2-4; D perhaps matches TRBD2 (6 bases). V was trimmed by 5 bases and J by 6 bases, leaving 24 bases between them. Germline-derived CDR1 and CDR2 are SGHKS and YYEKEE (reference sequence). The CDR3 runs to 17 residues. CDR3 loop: CASRGELADSDSNIQYF. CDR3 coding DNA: TGTGCCAGCAGGGGTGAACTAGCAGATTCCGATTCAAACATTCAGTACTTC.

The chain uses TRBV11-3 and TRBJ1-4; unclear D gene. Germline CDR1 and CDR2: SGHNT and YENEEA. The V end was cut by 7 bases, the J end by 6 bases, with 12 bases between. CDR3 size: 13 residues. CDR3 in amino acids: CASTLGADEKLFF. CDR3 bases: TGTGCCAGCACCCTGGGAGCAGATGAAAAACTGTTTTTT.

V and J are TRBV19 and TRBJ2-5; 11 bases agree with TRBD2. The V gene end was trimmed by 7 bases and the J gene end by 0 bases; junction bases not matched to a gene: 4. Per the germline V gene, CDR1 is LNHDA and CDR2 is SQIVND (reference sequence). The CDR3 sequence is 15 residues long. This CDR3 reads CASNLAGGYQETQYF. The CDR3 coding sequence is TGTGCCAGTAATCTAGCGGGGGGTTACCAAGAGACCCAGTACTTC.

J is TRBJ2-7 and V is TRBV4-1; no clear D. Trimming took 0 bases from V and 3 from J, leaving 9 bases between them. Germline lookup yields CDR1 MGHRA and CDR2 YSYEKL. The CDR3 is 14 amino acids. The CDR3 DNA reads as TGCGCCAGCAGCCAAGACCGGGTCTACTACGAGCAGTACTTC. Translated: CASSQDRVYYEQYF.

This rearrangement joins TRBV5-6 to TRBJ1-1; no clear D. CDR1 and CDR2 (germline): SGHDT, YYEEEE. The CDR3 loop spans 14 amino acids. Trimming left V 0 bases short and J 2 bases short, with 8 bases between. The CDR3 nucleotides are TGTGCCAGCAGCTTGGTTGGCTTTAACACTGAAGCTTTCTTT. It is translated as CASSLVGFNTEAFF.

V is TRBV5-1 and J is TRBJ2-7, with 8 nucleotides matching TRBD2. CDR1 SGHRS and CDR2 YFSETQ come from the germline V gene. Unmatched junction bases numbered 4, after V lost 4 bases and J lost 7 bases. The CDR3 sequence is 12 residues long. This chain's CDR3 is CASSLSGVEQYF. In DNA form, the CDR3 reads TGCGCCAGCAGCCTTAGCGGGGTTGAGCAGTACTTC.

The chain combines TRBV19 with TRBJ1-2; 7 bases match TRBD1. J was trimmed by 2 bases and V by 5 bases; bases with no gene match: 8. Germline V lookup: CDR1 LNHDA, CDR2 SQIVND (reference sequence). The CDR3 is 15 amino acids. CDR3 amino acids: CASSSQTGPNYGYTF. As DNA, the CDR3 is TGTGCCAGTAGTTCCCAGACAGGGCCGAACTATGGCTACACCTTC.

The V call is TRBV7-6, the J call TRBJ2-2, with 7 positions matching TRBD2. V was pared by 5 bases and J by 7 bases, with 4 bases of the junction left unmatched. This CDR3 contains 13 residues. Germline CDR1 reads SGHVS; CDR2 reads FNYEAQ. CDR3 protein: CASSLWTSGELFF. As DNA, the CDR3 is TGTGCCAGCAGCCTGTGGACTAGCGGGGAGCTGTTTTTT.

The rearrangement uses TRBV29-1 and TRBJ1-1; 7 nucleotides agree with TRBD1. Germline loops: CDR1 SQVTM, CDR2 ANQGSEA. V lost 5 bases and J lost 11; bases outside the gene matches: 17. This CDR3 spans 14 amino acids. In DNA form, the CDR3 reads TGCAGCGTTAAGAGGGAGTGGAGGGACAGAGGGGCTTTCTTT. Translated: CSVKREWRDRGAFF.

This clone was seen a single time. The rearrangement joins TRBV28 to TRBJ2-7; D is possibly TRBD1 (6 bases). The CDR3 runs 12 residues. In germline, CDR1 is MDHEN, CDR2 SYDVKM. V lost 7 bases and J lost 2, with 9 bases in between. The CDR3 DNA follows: TGTGCCAGCACCACAGGGACCTACGAGCAGTACTTC. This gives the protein CASTTGTYEQYF.

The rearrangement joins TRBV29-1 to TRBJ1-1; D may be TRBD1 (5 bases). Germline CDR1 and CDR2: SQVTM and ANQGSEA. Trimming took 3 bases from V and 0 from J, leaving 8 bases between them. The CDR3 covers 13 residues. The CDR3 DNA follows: TGCAGCGTTGAGGGGCGGATGAACACTGAAGCTTTCTTT. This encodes CSVEGRMNTEAFF.

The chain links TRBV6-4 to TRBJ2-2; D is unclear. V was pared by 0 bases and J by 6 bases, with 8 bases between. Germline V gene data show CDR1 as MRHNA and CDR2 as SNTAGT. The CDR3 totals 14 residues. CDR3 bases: TGTGCCAGCAGTGACTCTCAATGGCCCGGGGAGCTGTTTTTT. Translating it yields CASSDSQWPGELFF.

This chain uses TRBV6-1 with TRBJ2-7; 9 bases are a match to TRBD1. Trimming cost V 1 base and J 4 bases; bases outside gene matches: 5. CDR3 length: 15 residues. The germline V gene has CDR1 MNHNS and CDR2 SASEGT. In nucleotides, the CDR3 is TGTGCCAGCAGTGAAGGCTGGACAGGGGCTTACGAGCAGTACTTC. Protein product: CASSEGWTGAYEQYF.

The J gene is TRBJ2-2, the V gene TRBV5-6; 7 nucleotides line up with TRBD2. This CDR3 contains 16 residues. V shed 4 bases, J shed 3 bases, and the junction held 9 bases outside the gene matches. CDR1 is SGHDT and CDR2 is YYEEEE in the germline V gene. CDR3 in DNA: TGTGCCAGCAGCCCGGCCCGACGGGGGGACACCGGGGAGCTGTTTTTT. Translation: CASSPARRGDTGELFF.

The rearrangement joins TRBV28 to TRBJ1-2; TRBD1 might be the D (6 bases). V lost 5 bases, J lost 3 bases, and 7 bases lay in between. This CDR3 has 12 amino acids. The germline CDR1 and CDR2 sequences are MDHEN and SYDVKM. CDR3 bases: TGTGCCAGCAGTCGGACAGACTATGGCTACACCTTC. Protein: CASSRTDYGYTF.

The CDR3 DNA reads as TGTGCCAGCAGTGACGCGACAGGATATAATTCACCCCTCCACTTT. It is translated as CASSDATGYNSPLHF. This sequence joins TRBV25-1 and TRBJ1-6; possible D gene TRBD1, 6 bases. With 3 bases removed from V and 4 bases from J, the gap between germline ends came to 10 bases. The germline gives CDR1 MGHDK, CDR2 SYGVNS. There are 15 residues in the CDR3.

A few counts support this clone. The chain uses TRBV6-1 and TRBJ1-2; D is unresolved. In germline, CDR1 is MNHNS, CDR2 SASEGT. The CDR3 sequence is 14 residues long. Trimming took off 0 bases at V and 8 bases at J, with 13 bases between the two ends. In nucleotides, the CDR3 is TGTGCCAGCAGTGAAGCGGCAGCAGGTCTGGGCTACACCTTC. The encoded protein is CASSEAAAGLGYTF.

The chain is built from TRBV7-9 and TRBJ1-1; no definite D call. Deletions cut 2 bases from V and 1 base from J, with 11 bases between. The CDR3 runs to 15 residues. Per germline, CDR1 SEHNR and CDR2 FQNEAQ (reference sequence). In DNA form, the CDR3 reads TGTGCCAGCAGCTTAATGCCGCGCCCGAACACTGAAGCTTTCTTT. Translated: CASSLMPRPNTEAFF.

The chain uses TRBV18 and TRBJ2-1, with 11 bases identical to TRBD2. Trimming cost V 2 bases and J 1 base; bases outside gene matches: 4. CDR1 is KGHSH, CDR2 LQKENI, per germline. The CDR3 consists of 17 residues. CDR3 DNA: TGTGCCAGCTCACCAGAAGTAGCGGGAGGGTCCTACAATGAGCAGTTCTTC. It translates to CASSPEVAGGSYNEQFF.

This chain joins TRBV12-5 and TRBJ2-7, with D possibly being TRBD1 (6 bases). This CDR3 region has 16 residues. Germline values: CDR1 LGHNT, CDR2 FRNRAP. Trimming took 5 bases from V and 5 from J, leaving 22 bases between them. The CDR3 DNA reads TGTGCTAGTGGTCTTACTCCCCGGGCAGGGGTTCACGAGCAGTACTTC. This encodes CASGLTPRAGVHEQYF.

This chain's CDR3 is CASRKGDKVKETQYF. The DNA of the CDR3 is TGCGCCAGCAGGAAGGGGGACAAGGTAAAAGAGACCCAGTACTTC. The J gene is TRBJ2-5, the V gene TRBV4-1, with a possible D match to TRBD1 (6 bases). The germline V gene encodes CDR1 MGHRA and CDR2 YSYEKL. The CDR3 totals 15 residues. Trimming left V 6 bases short and J 3 bases short, with 17 bases between.

CDR3 DNA: TGTGCCAGCAGTTTATCAGGGGGAGGCAATCAGCCCCAGCATTTT. Translation: CASSLSGGGNQPQHF. This sequence joins TRBV6-5 and TRBJ1-5; 7 bases agree with TRBD1. The germline V gene encodes CDR1 MNHEY and CDR2 SVGAGI. J lost 2 bases, V lost 4 bases, and 5 bases had no gene match. The CDR3 totals 15 residues.

In DNA, the CDR3 is TGCGCCAGCAGCTTGAATACTCTGGGTGCCGAGGGCAATGAGCAGTTCTTC. This encodes CASSLNTLGAEGNEQFF. This chain joins TRBV5-1 and TRBJ2-1; tentatively, D is TRBD2 (5 bases). V was shortened by 1 base and J by 6 bases, with 20 bases between the two germline ends. Germline V CDR1 and CDR2: SGHRS, YFSETQ. This CDR3 is 17 amino acids long.